This T cell receptor (beta chain) was identified during a study of blood T cell repertoires in COVID-19. Looking at the study overall: COVID-19 samples from acute and convalescent phases originated in the United States, Italy and Spain.

After removal of 5 bases from V and 4 bases from J, the junction contained 14 bases not matched to a gene. The length of the CDR3 is 16 residues. From germline, CDR1 is SGHVS and CDR2 FNYEAQ. The study assigned cohorts using participant-reported clinical history. Profiling relied on immunoSEQ multiplex PCR, and the TCRdb table lists in-frame clones only, not all of them. The sample has about 250,000 clones, approximately 90% seen once; the top ten hold 1.5% to 2%. Sequencing was carried out using PBMCs or T cells enriched from blood (not recorded which). The V and J genes are TRBV7-6 and TRBJ2-7; 7 bases line up with TRBD2. The receptor was isolated from a woman between 18 and 30 years old who had recovered from COVID-19. This CDR3 is CASSIGIGLGPYEQYF. In DNA form, the CDR3 reads TGTGCCAGCAGCATAGGTATCGGACTAGGTCCTTACGAGCAGTACTTC.